Presented here are 4 T cell receptor beta chains from one specimen sequenced in a study of control samples from healthy donors and cancer patients. Profiled with immunoSEQ multiplex PCR; TCRdb holds only in-frame clones, not every one. The sample has some 100,000 clones, around 89% seen once; the top ten hold more than 7%. The material sequenced was blood. The origin of the receptors is a man under 40 in good health.

This clone was seen only once. The chain is built from TRBV21-1 and TRBJ1-1; TRBD1 is the table's D call and was not checked against the DNA. TRBV21-1 represents a pseudogene. The CDR3 covers 20 residues. The CDR3 bases are TGTGCCAGCAGCAAAAAGGACAGAGAACGATTTCCTTATAAGGTCGCTGAAGCTTTCTTT. It yields the protein CASSKKDRERFPYKVAEAFF.

V is TRBV4-2 and J is TRBJ1-5; 7 positions match TRBD1. Trimming took 4 bases from V and 0 from J; bases not matched to a gene: 12. The CDR3 is made up of 18 amino acids. CDR1 is LGHNA, CDR2 YNFKEQ, per germline. CDR3 DNA sequence: TGTGCCAGCAGCCGAGACCTAGCCGGGACAGCTAGCAATCAGCCCCAGCATTTT. Translated: CASSRDLAGTASNQPQHF.

The rearrangement links TRBV6-2 or TRBV6-3 to TRBJ1-1; tentative D call: TRBD1 (5 bases). Trimming cost V 2 bases and J 6 bases, with 19 bases left between them. CDR1 and CDR2 from the germline V gene are MNHEY and SVGEGT. CDR3 length equals 16 residues. CDR3 residues: CASSYGPGTLSAEAFF. CDR3 nucleotide sequence: TGTGCCAGCAGTTACGGACCCGGGACTTTATCGGCTGAAGCTTTCTTT.

The gene calls are TRBV2 and TRBJ1-4, with D maybe TRBD1 (6 bases). With 10 bases removed from V and 7 bases from J, the gap between germline ends came to 16 bases. Germline V gene lookup returns CDR1 SNHLY and CDR2 FYNNEI. This CDR3 is built from 13 residues. For the CDR3, the DNA is TGTGCCACCTTTACAGGGTTCGGTGAAAAACTGTTTTTT. Translated, it gives CATFTGFGEKLFF.